The 24 T cell receptor beta chains listed next were all sequenced from one sample in a study of OX40 agonist ivuxolimab in advanced cancers. The library was produced with the immunoSEQ multiplex PCR assay. TCRdb re-hosts the immuneACCESS table, in-frame sequences only. Its copies lack some clones; in the studies checked, an unresolved V gene accounts for under half of them, and the cause for the rest is not known. The sample records under 85,000 clones, over 75% of which are singletons. The ten top clones hold less than 4% of the sample. The sample was CD4+ or CD8+ T cells sorted from blood, taken in a trial of the OX40 agonist ivuxolimab. Receptors were obtained from an adult with an advanced solid tumor such as melanoma, head and neck, liver or kidney cancer.

The rearrangement links TRBV6-5 to TRBJ1-1; 7 bases match TRBD1. This CDR3 is built from 15 residues. The germline V gene encodes CDR1 MNHEY and CDR2 SVGAGI. The ends lost 0 bases at V and 1 base at J; junction bases unmatched: 2. CDR3 loop: CASSYSRTGNTEAFF. The CDR3 DNA is TGTGCCAGCAGTTACTCGCGGACAGGGAACACTGAAGCTTTCTTT.

This clone was picked up one time. The chain has TRBV13 and TRBJ1-2; 7 positions match TRBD1. J was trimmed by 2 bases and V by 4 bases; bases with no gene match: 10. Germline V gene lookup returns CDR1 PRHDT and CDR2 FYEKMQ (reference sequence). The CDR3 is 16 amino acids. CDR3 nucleotide sequence: TGTGCCAGCAGCTCCTCCGACAGGGTAGGGAACTATGGCTACACCTTC. This sequence encodes CASSSSDRVGNYGYTF.

The chain uses TRBV7-3 and TRBJ2-2, with 8 nucleotides matching TRBD1. Germline values: CDR1 SGHTA, CDR2 FQGTGA. The CDR3 is 19 residues long. The V and J ends lost 6 bases and 8 bases, in that order; junction bases with no gene match: 23. The CDR3 is CASSTKGLPDRVYLGELFF. As DNA, the CDR3 is TGTGCCAGCAGTACAAAAGGTCTACCGGACAGGGTTTATTTGGGGGAGCTGTTTTTT.

This chain joins TRBV11-3 and TRBJ2-3; D uncertain. Germline lookup yields CDR1 SGHNT and CDR2 YENEEA. Trimming left V 9 bases short and J 5 bases short, with 9 bases between. There are 11 residues in the CDR3. CDR3 sequence reads: CASRQGDTQYF. The CDR3 DNA sequence: TGTGCCAGTCGACAAGGAGATACGCAGTATTTT.

The chain employs TRBV25-1 and TRBJ2-3; TRBD1 agrees at 8 bases. Unmatched junction bases numbered 1, after V lost 0 bases and J lost 5 bases. Germline V gives CDR1 MGHDK, CDR2 SYGVNS. This CDR3 spans 14 amino acids. The DNA for the CDR3 is TGTGCCAGCAGTGAATACAGGGGGCGAGATACGCAGTATTTT. Translation gives CASSEYRGRDTQYF.

This chain connects TRBV7-9 to TRBJ2-1; D is perhaps TRBD1 (5 bases). V gave up 4 bases and J gave up 1 base, with 14 bases separating them. This CDR3 comprises 16 residues. Germline assignment: CDR1 SEHNR and CDR2 FQNEAQ (reference sequence). The DNA of the CDR3 is TGTGCCAGCAGCTCTACAGGCAGAGCTTCCTACAATGAGCAGTTCTTC. This encodes CASSSTGRASYNEQFF.

The chain uses TRBV30 and TRBJ1-1, with D hard to call. The CDR3 spans 13 residues. Per germline, CDR1 GTSNPN and CDR2 SVGIG (reference sequence). Deletions cut 8 bases from V and 4 bases from J, with 17 bases between. The CDR3 region has the DNA TGTGCCGCCTCCCCGGGCGTAAGCACTGAAGCTTTCTTT. Its translation: CAASPGVSTEAFF.

The chain recombines TRBV4-2 with TRBJ2-5, with 8 nucleotides matching TRBD2. After removal of 3 bases from V and 1 base from J, the junction contained 7 bases not matched to a gene. CDR3 length: 16 amino acids. Germline V lookup: CDR1 LGHNA, CDR2 YNFKEQ. The CDR3 nucleotides are TGTGCCAGCAGCCAGGGGGCGGGAGGTCTCCAAGAGACCCAGTACTTC. It is translated as CASSQGAGGLQETQYF.

V gene TRBV15 combines with J gene TRBJ2-1; D unclear. Trimming cost V 3 bases and J 7 bases, with 16 bases left between them. This CDR3 has 15 residues. Germline values: CDR1 LNHNV, CDR2 YYDKDF (reference sequence). For the CDR3, the DNA is TGTGCCACCAGCAGGGCCCTAGGGTTCGGGAATGAGCAGTTCTTC. Protein product: CATSRALGFGNEQFF. Full variable domain (missing parts from reference TRBV15 and TRBJ2-1): DAMVIQNPRYQVTQFGKPVTLSCSQTLNHNVMYWYQQKSSQAPKLLFHYYDKDFNNEADTPDNFQSRRPNTSFCFLDIRSPGLGDTAMYLCATSRALGFGNEQFFGPGTRLTVL.

V is TRBV5-8 and J is TRBJ1-5; TRBD1 is a possible D gene (5 bases). Deletions cut 1 base from V and 6 bases from J, with 14 bases between. Germline V gives CDR1 SGHTS, CDR2 YDEGEE. CDR3 length equals 15 residues. The CDR3 DNA follows: TGTGCCAGCAGCTTGAAATTCCAGGGTGGTCAGCCCCAGCATTTT. Its translation is CASSLKFQGGQPQHF. The full variable domain, completed using reference TRBV5-8 and TRBJ1-5, is EAGVTQSPTHLIKTRGQQATLRCSPISGHTSVYWYQQALGLGLQFLLWYDEGEERNRGNFPPRFSGRQFPNYSSELNVNALELEDSALYLCASSLKFQGGQPQHFGDGTRLSIL.

This rearrangement joins TRBV5-1 to TRBJ2-5; 8 bases are shared with TRBD1. The germline CDR1 and CDR2 sequences are SGHRS and YFSETQ. V lost 4 bases and J lost 5; bases outside the gene matches: 13. This CDR3 spans 16 amino acids. CDR3 protein: CASSPRTGSSEETQYF. DNA for the CDR3: TGCGCCAGCAGCCCCCGGACAGGGTCCAGTGAGGAGACCCAGTACTTC. Full variable domain (outside the CDR3, taken from reference TRBV5-1 and TRBJ2-5): KAGVTQTPRYLIKTRGQQVTLSCSPISGHRSVSWYQQTPGQGLQFLFEYFSETQRNKGNFPGRFSGRQFSNSRSEMNVSTLELGDSALYLCASSPRTGSSEETQYFGPGTRLLVL.

The V gene is TRBV6-5, the J gene TRBJ1-1; D gene ambiguous. The CDR3 length is 15 residues. From germline, CDR1 is MNHEY and CDR2 SVGAGI. Trimming took 2 bases from V and 4 from J, leaving 14 bases between them. The CDR3, as DNA: TGTGCCAGCAGTTACATGCGGGGTAGTGGCACTGAAGCTTTCTTT. Its translation: CASSYMRGSGTEAFF.

CDR3 protein: CASSLVPTGYTF. The CDR3, as DNA: TGTGCCAGCAGCTTGGTTCCGACGGGCTACACCTTC. This rearrangement joins TRBV5-6 to TRBJ1-2; D gene unclear. The CDR3 length is 12 residues. The germline gives CDR1 SGHDT, CDR2 YYEEEE. V was clipped by 0 bases and J by 8 bases, with 8 bases between them. Full variable domain (rest looked up from reference TRBV5-6 and TRBJ1-2): DAGVTQSPTHLIKTRGQQVTLRCSPKSGHDTVSWYQQALGQGPQFIFQYYEEEERQRGNFPDRFSGHQFPNYSSELNVNALLLGDSALYLCASSLVPTGYTFGSGTRLTVV.

The chain uses TRBV20-1 and TRBJ1-1; weak D call: TRBD1 (5 bases). Germline V CDR1 and CDR2: DFQATT, SNEGSKA (reference sequence). V lost 2 bases and J lost 8, with 9 bases in between. The CDR3 length is 11 residues. The DNA for the CDR3 is TGCAGTGCTAGACAGGACAAAGAAGCTTTCTTT. This codes for CSARQDKEAFF.

The chain has TRBV6-5 and TRBJ1-1; tentatively, D is TRBD1 (6 bases). The ends were cut back, 1 base at V and 5 bases at J, with 17 bases in the middle. The germline V gene has CDR1 MNHEY and CDR2 SVGAGI. This CDR3 comprises 16 residues. CDR3 coding DNA: TGTGCCAGCAGTTACTACCTGGGGGCCTGGGGGACTGAAGCTTTCTTT. As protein: CASSYYLGAWGTEAFF.

The rearrangement uses TRBV19 and TRBJ1-2, with D possibly matching TRBD1 (6 bases). This CDR3 contains 15 residues. V lost 0 bases to trimming and J lost 9 bases, with 17 bases between them. Germline values: CDR1 LNHDA, CDR2 SQIVND (reference sequence). The CDR3 sequence: CASSIDGAGENSYTF. CDR3 in DNA: TGTGCCAGTAGTATAGATGGGGCAGGGGAAAACAGCTACACCTTC.

V usage is TRBV6-6 and J usage is TRBJ1-2; TRBD1 is a possible D gene (5 bases). The length of the CDR3 is 14 residues. Trimming removed 8 bases at V and 4 bases at J, with 17 bases between. From germline, CDR1 is MNHNY and CDR2 SVGAGI (reference sequence). The CDR3 loop reads CASLLGGGGYGYTF. Here the CDR3 DNA reads TGTGCCAGCCTTCTTGGCGGGGGTGGCTATGGCTACACCTTC.

This clone was counted a single time. The chain links TRBV11-2 to TRBJ2-5; the D call may be TRBD1 or TRBD2 (5 bases each). Germline V gene data show CDR1 as SGHAT and CDR2 as FQNNGV. This CDR3 contains 14 residues. Trimming shortened V by 5 bases and J by 0 bases, and 10 bases separated the two germline ends. Here the CDR3 reads CASSRGENQETQYF. As DNA, the CDR3 is TGTGCCAGCAGCCGAGGGGAGAACCAAGAGACCCAGTACTTC.

The V call is TRBV6-1, the J call TRBJ1-1; 7 nucleotides align to TRBD1. V gave up 1 base and J gave up 1 base; unmatched junction bases: 0. The CDR3 runs 14 residues. In germline, CDR1 is MNHNS, CDR2 SASEGT. CDR3 nucleotide sequence: TGTGCCAGCAGTGAAGGGACAGGGAACACTGAAGCTTTCTTT. This gives the protein CASSEGTGNTEAFF.

The chain couples TRBV6-1 to TRBJ1-1, with D tentatively TRBD1 (6 bases). This CDR3 contains 14 residues. The germline V gene encodes CDR1 MNHNS and CDR2 SASEGT. V lost 1 base, J lost 7 bases, and 13 bases lay in between. The CDR3 sequence: CASSEGQDHFEAFF. CDR3 bases: TGTGCCAGCAGTGAAGGACAGGATCACTTTGAAGCTTTCTTT.

The chain employs TRBV30 and TRBJ2-1; D uncertain. V lost 2 bases to trimming and J lost 6 bases, with 11 bases between them. CDR3 length equals 13 residues. Germline V gene data show CDR1 as GTSNPN and CDR2 as SVGIG (reference sequence). The CDR3 is CAWSRAGVNEQFF. CDR3 coding DNA: TGTGCCTGGAGTAGGGCTGGCGTCAATGAGCAGTTCTTC.

The rearrangement links TRBV4-3 to TRBJ2-3, with 8 bases matching TRBD2. The germline V gene has CDR1 LGHNA and CDR2 YSLEER. The CDR3 runs to 16 residues. After removal of 4 bases from V and 6 bases from J, the junction contained 12 bases not matched to a gene. CDR3 protein: CASSPDGISGIDTQYF. CDR3 bases: TGCGCCAGCAGCCCAGATGGTATTAGCGGGATTGATACGCAGTATTTT.

The table lists this clone with a few counts. The J gene is TRBJ2-7, the V gene TRBV2; D is possibly TRBD2 (5 bases). Trimming removed 6 bases at V and 1 base at J, with 19 bases between. The CDR3 contains 16 residues. The V gene's germline CDR1 is SNHLY and CDR2 FYNNEI. CDR3 region: CASRREIVRSSYEQYF. The CDR3 bases are TGTGCCAGCAGGAGGGAAATAGTGCGGAGTTCCTACGAGCAGTACTTC.

This chain connects TRBV30 to TRBJ1-3; a possible D gene is TRBD1 (5 bases). Germline V gene data show CDR1 as GTSNPN and CDR2 as SVGIG (reference sequence). This CDR3 is 14 amino acids long. Trimming cost V 3 bases and J 7 bases, with 16 bases left between them. The CDR3 sequence is CAWSPGLGPNTIYF. As DNA, the CDR3 is TGTGCCTGGAGCCCGGGACTAGGGCCTAACACCATATATTTT.